This T cell receptor beta chain was found in a study of blood T cells in healthy people across ages. This CDR3 spans 15 amino acids. Trimming removed 5 bases from V and 6 bases from J, with 17 bases in between. Germline values: CDR1 LGHDT, CDR2 YNNKEL (reference sequence). Primers used in a second PCR of about 7 to 12 cycles were a sample-barcoded 5' primer and a J-beta primer mix. Using its own MiXCR run on the 5' RACE reads, TCRdb lists one record per CDR3 protein. The data hold 1,500,000 or so distinct CDR3 sequences, with 35% to 45% observed a single time. The chain uses TRBV3-1 and TRBJ1-5; D is unclear. This TCR came from a woman younger than 35 in good health. Material: blood. CDR3 loop: CASSTGPASGQPQHF. The DNA for the CDR3 is TGTGCCAGCAGCACGGGCCCCGCCTCAGGTCAGCCCCAGCATTTT.